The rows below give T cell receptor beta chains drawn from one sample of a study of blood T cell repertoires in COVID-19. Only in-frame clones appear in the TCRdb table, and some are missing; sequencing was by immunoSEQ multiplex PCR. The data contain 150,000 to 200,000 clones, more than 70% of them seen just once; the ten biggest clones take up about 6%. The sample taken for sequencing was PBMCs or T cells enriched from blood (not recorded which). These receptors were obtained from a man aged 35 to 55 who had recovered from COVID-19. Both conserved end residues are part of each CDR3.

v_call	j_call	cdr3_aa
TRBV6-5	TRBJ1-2	CATGQSLGYTF
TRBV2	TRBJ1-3	CASRGDGGSGNTIYF
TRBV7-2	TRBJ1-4	CASSLAPGVIEKLFF
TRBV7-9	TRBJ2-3	CASSHRDFFTDTQYF
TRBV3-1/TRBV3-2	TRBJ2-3	CASSPSGLGPQYF
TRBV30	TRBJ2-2	CAWSVLLGGFGELFF
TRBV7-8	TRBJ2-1	CASSPALAGHYNEQFF
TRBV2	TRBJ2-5	CASLGEYGQQETQYF
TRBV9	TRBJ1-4	CASSGPVGGKLFF
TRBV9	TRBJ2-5	CASSVNSGGTFETQYF
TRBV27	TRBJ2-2	CASKLSGRITGELFF
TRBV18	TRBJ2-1	CASSPQGEQFF
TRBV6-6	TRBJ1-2	CASSEGENGYTF
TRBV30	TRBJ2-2	CAWSVGEGELFF
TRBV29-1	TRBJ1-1	CSVDRDRGVEAFF
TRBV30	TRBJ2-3	CAWSVEFFLASGPGLAQVDTQYF
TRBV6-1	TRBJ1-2	CASSDTSTGGRGYTF
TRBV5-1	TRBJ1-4	CASSSGQVNEKLFF
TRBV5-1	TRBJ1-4	CASSATIGGASEKLFF
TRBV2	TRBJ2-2	CASSRQGSGELFF
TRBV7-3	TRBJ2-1	CASSSQPGLYPQQFF
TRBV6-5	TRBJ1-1	CASSYQTGETEAFF